This TCR beta chain was profiled in a study of shared clonotypes between healthy human individuals. Study-level results: Blood was the sole source, and tissue repertoires probably differ. Relative to memory subsets, naive subsets generally showed larger estimated richness. Depth of sequencing was expected to influence donor clonotype sharing.

A CD45RA-negative memory subset and a CD45RA+ naive subset were separated from the CD4+ cells. On this clone itself: Its antigen is not known.

The method was immunoSEQ multiplex PCR; TCRdb's version includes in-frame clones alone and lacks a portion of them. The sample holds over 2 million clones; 85% to 95% are singletons and the top ten take approximately 0.13%. CDR3 length equals 15 residues. The germline gives CDR1 SNHLY, CDR2 FYNNEI. Germline trimming cut 6 bases from V and 2 bases from J; bases unmatched to any gene: 7. This chain joins TRBV2 and TRBJ2-7, with 10 bases aligning to TRBD2. Sequenced material: naive CD4+ T cells sorted from blood. Subset specified: CD45RA+ positively selected. The sequence was obtained from a man aged 18-30 years in good health. In nucleotides, the CDR3 is TGTGCCAGCAGGCTCCTAGCGGGGGCGGCCTACGAGCAGTACTTC. Its protein is CASRLLAGAAYEQYF.